Following are 6 T cell receptor beta chains from one sample sequenced in a study. Amplification of TRBV12-4/TRBJ1-2 clonotypes used adaptor-ligated barcode primers. Using its own MiXCR run on the multiplex PCR reads, TCRdb lists one record per CDR3 protein. The data show roughly 820 distinct CDR3 sequences, about 13% seen once. The specimen was naive CD4+ T cells sorted from blood. Subset: naive CD4+ T cells, CD4+CD45RA+CD25-. These receptors were collected from a female donor with breast cancer.

This clonotype is classed as large. The J gene is TRBJ1-2, the V gene TRBV12-3 or TRBV12-4, with D uncertain. V was shortened by 5 bases and J by 2 bases, with 9 bases between the two germline ends. The CDR3 has 13 amino acids. CDR3 loop: CASSVGSNYGYTF. DNA of the CDR3: TGTGCCAGCAGTGTGGGCTCAAACTATGGCTACACCTTC.

This clonotype is judged medium-sized (0.01 to 0.1%). The CDR3 protein is CASSRQATGFGYTF. The CDR3 nucleotides read TGTGCCAGCAGCAGACAAGCGACAGGTTTTGGCTACACCTTC. This rearrangement joins TRBV12-3 or TRBV12-4 to TRBJ1-2; TRBD1 is a possible D gene (6 bases). This CDR3 is 14 amino acids long. Trimming cost V 6 bases and J 7 bases, with 18 bases left between them.

This clonotype is deemed medium-sized. This chain links TRBV12-3 or TRBV12-4 with TRBJ1-2, with 9 bases lining up with TRBD1. V was clipped by 6 bases and J by 1 base; unmatched bases: 6. The CDR3 has 15 amino acids. In DNA form, the CDR3 reads TGTGCCAGCAGCACCGGGACAGGGAATAACTATGGCTACACCTTC. This encodes CASSTGTGNNYGYTF.

This clonotype rates as medium-sized. The V and J genes are TRBV12-3 or TRBV12-4 and TRBJ1-2, with 7 bases aligning to TRBD1. The CDR3 has 15 residues. Losses at the gene ends were 3 bases for V and 0 bases for J; bases not matched to a gene: 4. The chain's CDR3 is CASSFRDRANYGYTF. The CDR3 DNA follows: TGTGCCAGCAGTTTTCGGGACAGAGCTAACTATGGCTACACCTTC.

This clonotype is categorized as medium-sized (0.01 to 0.1%). V is TRBV12-3 or TRBV12-4 and J is TRBJ1-2, with D possibly TRBD1 on 5 matching bases. This CDR3 contains 15 residues. V lost 7 bases, J lost 2 bases, and 17 bases lay in between. CDR3 nucleotides: TGTGCCAGCACCCTCTCCACGGGGCAAAACTATGGCTACACCTTC. Encoded protein: CASTLSTGQNYGYTF.

This clonotype was counted a few times. The CDR3 region has the DNA TGTGCCAGCAGAGGGATCACAGGGACCGGCTCTGGCTACACCTTC. Residues: CASRGITGTGSGYTF. The V and J genes are TRBV12-3 or TRBV12-4 and TRBJ1-2, with D possibly matching TRBD1 (6 bases). The CDR3 loop spans 15 amino acids. The ends were cut back, 6 bases at V and 7 bases at J, with 21 bases in the middle.